Described below is a single TCR beta chain sequence and its context. The sample belongs to a study of control samples from healthy donors and cancer patients. Per germline, CDR1 SGHDN and CDR2 FVKESK. The CDR3 contains 15 residues. J was trimmed by 3 bases and V by 4 bases; bases with no gene match: 9. Profiled with immunoSEQ multiplex PCR; TCRdb holds only in-frame clones, not every one. The data hold about 120,000 clones, with about nine tenths observed a single time. V and J are TRBV14 and TRBJ2-7; 7 bases line up with TRBD1. The receptor was derived from a woman under 30 in good health. The sample consisted of blood. The CDR3 bases are TGTGCCAGCAGCCCGCACAGGGGTCTACTCTACGAGCAGTACTTC. Protein sequence: CASSPHRGLLYEQYF.